These 18 T cell receptor beta chains share one sample of origin, sequenced in a study of blood T cell repertoires in COVID-19. The assay was immunoSEQ multiplex PCR, and TCRdb's table has in-frame clones only and misses some. Altogether 250,000 or so clones are present, 80% to 90% being singletons, with the ten largest covering under 4.5%. The sequenced sample consisted of PBMCs or T cells enriched from blood (not recorded which). These receptors were taken from a woman aged 25 to 39 who had been exposed to COVID-19.

The chain joins TRBV6-5 to TRBJ1-1, with 8 bases identical to TRBD1. Losses at the gene ends were 2 bases for V and 6 bases for J; bases not matched to a gene: 8. The germline V gene encodes CDR1 MNHEY and CDR2 SVGAGI. This CDR3 spans 15 amino acids. As DNA, the CDR3 is TGTGCCAGCAGTTACGAATTACAGGGACAGGCTGAAGCTTTCTTT. This gives the protein CASSYELQGQAEAFF.

Comments on this clone: In the same sample, other DNA sequences code for this CDR3. This chain uses TRBV9 with TRBJ2-1; 9 bases match TRBD2. The CDR3 totals 15 residues. The V gene end was trimmed by 0 bases and the J gene end by 4 bases; junction bases not matched to a gene: 2. Germline V CDR1 and CDR2: SGDLS, YYNGEE. The CDR3 reads CASSVGLAGYNEQFF. For the CDR3, the DNA is TGTGCCAGCAGCGTAGGGCTAGCGGGGTACAATGAGCAGTTCTTC.

V is TRBV7-9 and J is TRBJ2-1; 7 bases line up with TRBD1. CDR3 length equals 15 residues. The germline V gene has CDR1 SEHNR and CDR2 FQNEAQ (reference sequence). Trimming removed 2 bases from V and 7 bases from J; junction bases left unmatched: 8. CDR3 coding DNA: TGTGCCAGCAGCTTAAGGAACAGGGGCGCGAATGAGCAGTTCTTC. Amino acids: CASSLRNRGANEQFF.

The chain uses TRBV10-1 and TRBJ2-5; D gene uncertain. The CDR3 covers 12 residues. Germline CDR1 is WNHNN and CDR2 is SYGVQD (reference sequence). V lost 5 bases and J 5 bases, leaving 9 bases between the germline ends. The CDR3 nucleotides read TGCGCCAGCAGTCCGACCGGGGAGACCCAGTACTTC. This sequence encodes CASSPTGETQYF.

The chain uses TRBV23-1 and TRBJ1-5; D call uncertain. TRBV23-1 is assigned to the ORF class and has an uncertain function. V was cut by 8 bases and J by 7 bases, with 9 bases left in between. The length of the CDR3 is 11 residues. The CDR3 DNA reads TGCGCCAGCCCTCGGAGACAGCCCCAGCATTTT. It encodes CASPRRQPQHF.

The rearrangement links TRBV9 to TRBJ1-1, with D unclear. Trimming removed 4 bases at V and 1 base at J, with 11 bases between. The germline V gene encodes CDR1 SGDLS and CDR2 YYNGEE. The length of the CDR3 is 14 residues. The DNA for the CDR3 is TGTGCCAGCAGCTCCCGCGCAGGGAACACTGAAGCTTTCTTT. Translation: CASSSRAGNTEAFF. Combining the CDR3 with reference TRBV9 and TRBJ1-1 gives the whole variable domain DSGVTQTPKHLITATGQRVTLRCSPRSGDLSVYWYQQSLDQGLQFLIQYYNGEERAKGNILERFSAQQFPDLHSELNLSSLELGDSALYFCASSSRAGNTEAFFGQGTRLTVV.

The table lists this clone with a few counts. The CDR3 sequence: CAPPGGGAYGYTF. The CDR3 DNA is TGTGCCCCACCCGGCGGGGGGGCCTATGGCTACACCTTC. The chain recombines TRBV30 with TRBJ1-2; D might be TRBD1 (6 bases). CDR3 length: 13 residues. Trimming took off 8 bases at V and 4 bases at J, with 17 bases between the two ends. Germline loops: CDR1 GTSNPN, CDR2 SVGIG (reference sequence). Full variable domain (remainder filled in from reference TRBV30 and TRBJ1-2): SQTIHQWPATLVQPVGSPLSLECTVEGTSNPNLYWYRQAAGRGLQLLFYSVGIGQISSEVPQNLSASRPQDRQFILSSKKLLLSDSGFYLCAPPGGGAYGYTFGSGTRLTVV.

V is TRBV10-2 and J is TRBJ1-1; 7 nucleotides match TRBD1. The V and J ends lost 7 bases and 0 bases, in that order; junction bases with no gene match: 5. The CDR3 contains 14 residues. Germline values: CDR1 WSHSY, CDR2 SAAADI. The CDR3 is CASTPQGMNTEAFF. In nucleotides, the CDR3 is TGCGCCAGCACGCCACAGGGGATGAACACTGAAGCTTTCTTT.

This clone was counted only a few times. The rearrangement joins TRBV28 to TRBJ1-5, with a possible D match to TRBD1 (6 bases). CDR1 and CDR2 from the germline V gene are MDHEN and SYDVKM. Between the trimmed V and J ends, which lost 6 bases and 3 bases, there was a span of 12 bases. The CDR3 is 14 residues long. The CDR3 is CASSPRGPNQPQHF. The CDR3 nucleotides are TGTGCCAGCAGCCCCAGGGGCCCCAATCAGCCCCAGCATTTT.

The chain recombines TRBV11-2 with TRBJ2-1, with 10 bases aligning to TRBD2. The length of the CDR3 is 17 residues. J gave up 0 bases and V 0 bases, and 2 bases lay outside the gene matches. From germline, CDR1 is SGHAT and CDR2 FQNNGV. CDR3 bases: TGTGCCAGCAGCTTAGACCCTAGCGGGAGCTCCTACAATGAGCAGTTCTTC. It yields the protein CASSLDPSGSSYNEQFF.

The chain combines TRBV12-5 with TRBJ2-5; D is perhaps TRBD1 (6 bases). The CDR3 is made up of 18 amino acids. Germline lookup yields CDR1 LGHNT and CDR2 FRNRAP. Trimming pared 0 bases from V and 5 bases from J, leaving 22 bases between. In DNA, the CDR3 is TGTGCTAGTGGTTTGGTACGATTTGCAGGGGCCAGGAGGGAGACCCAGTACTTC. Its protein product is CASGLVRFAGARRETQYF.

This clone has a single count. This sequence joins TRBV14 and TRBJ1-1, with D tentatively TRBD1 (5 bases). This CDR3 has 14 amino acids. V was clipped by 4 bases and J by 1 base, with 10 bases between them. Germline V gives CDR1 SGHDN, CDR2 FVKESK. The CDR3 DNA reads as TGTGCCAGCAGCCCCTGGGACTCGAACACTGAAGCTTTCTTT. Its protein product is CASSPWDSNTEAFF.

The chain employs TRBV3-1 (or the pseudogene TRBV3-2) and TRBJ2-4; D unclear. CDR1 is LGHDT and CDR2 is YNNKEL in the germline V gene (reference sequence). The length of the CDR3 is 16 residues. V gave up 2 bases and J gave up 8 bases, with 19 bases separating them. CDR3 sequence: CASSQYESLLGDIQYF. The CDR3 DNA sequence: TGTGCCAGCAGCCAATACGAGTCTCTACTGGGCGACATTCAGTACTTC.

The V call is TRBV30, the J call TRBJ1-4; D call uncertain. The CDR3 is 14 amino acids. V shed 1 base and J shed 7 bases, with 13 bases lying between them. Germline V gene lookup returns CDR1 GTSNPN and CDR2 SVGIG (reference sequence). CDR3 DNA sequence: TGTGCCTGGAGTGGTGGCTCAGAGGGTGAAAAACTGTTTTTT. Protein product: CAWSGGSEGEKLFF. Filled out from reference TRBV30 and TRBJ1-4, the complete variable domain reads SQTIHQWPATLVQPVGSPLSLECTVEGTSNPNLYWYRQAAGRGLQLLFYSVGIGQISSEVPQNLSASRPQDRQFILSSKKLLLSDSGFYLCAWSGGSEGEKLFFGSGTQLSVL.

The rearrangement joins TRBV7-9 to TRBJ1-1; D perhaps matches TRBD1 (6 bases). The CDR3 consists of 14 residues. CDR1 and CDR2 (germline): SEHNR, FQNEAQ (reference sequence). The V end was cut by 5 bases, the J end by 4 bases, with 14 bases between. This chain's CDR3 is CASSPRVGGTEAFF. The CDR3 nucleotides are TGTGCCAGCAGCCCCCGGGTAGGGGGCACTGAAGCTTTCTTT.

The genes are TRBV7-9 and TRBJ2-3; 9 bases agree with TRBD1. The length of the CDR3 is 16 residues. J was trimmed by 0 bases and V by 4 bases; bases with no gene match: 5. Germline V gene sequence: CDR1 SEHNR, CDR2 FQNEAQ (reference sequence). The CDR3: CASSWGQGGSTDTQYF. CDR3 coding DNA: TGTGCCAGCAGCTGGGGACAGGGTGGGAGCACAGATACGCAGTATTTT.

J is TRBJ2-1 and V is TRBV27; D possibly corresponds to TRBD1 (6 bases). This CDR3 is built from 15 residues. Between the trimmed V and J ends, which lost 3 bases and 7 bases, there was a span of 16 bases. The germline V gene has CDR1 MNHEY and CDR2 SMNVEV (reference sequence). This chain's CDR3 is CASSLVGAGMNEQFF. CDR3 coding DNA: TGTGCCAGCAGTTTGGTGGGGGCCGGTATGAATGAGCAGTTCTTC.

This clone was seen a single time. The V gene is TRBV2, the J gene TRBJ1-1, with 8 bases lining up with TRBD1. The junction had 11 bases not matched to a gene; V was cut back by 7 bases and J by 10 bases. The CDR3 is made up of 13 amino acids. Germline CDR1 reads SNHLY; CDR2 reads FYNNEI. CDR3 DNA: TGTGCCAGCATCGCCGACAGGGGTAGTTTAGCTTTCTTT. It specifies CASIADRGSLAFF. Drawing the rest from reference TRBV2 and TRBJ1-1, the complete variable domain is EPEVTQTPSHQVTQMGQEVILRCVPISNHLYFYWYRQILGQKVEFLVSFYNNEISEKSEIFDDQFSVERPDGSNFTLKIRSTKLEDSAMYFCASIADRGSLAFFGQGTRLTVV.